The rows below give T cell receptor beta chains drawn from one sample of a study of control samples from healthy donors and cancer patients. Sequencing used immunoSEQ multiplex PCR; TCRdb keeps in-frame clones, though not all of them. This sample carries about 77,000 clones, around 94% of them seen once, and the ten largest clones take 5.5% to 6.5%. The material sequenced was blood. The receptor source for this set is a woman aged 55-69 years in good health. Both conserved end residues are trimmed from each CDR3.

j_call v_call cdr3_aa
TRBJ2-6 TRBV27 ASSRQGAAGANVLT
TRBJ1-5 TRBV18 ASSRSQGGNQPQH
TRBJ1-2 TRBV19 ASSIVQLSNYGYT
TRBJ2-3 TRBV5-6 ASRIITWDSTDTQY
TRBJ1-1 TRBV14 ASSQVYTEAF
TRBJ2-1 TRBV10-1 ASSETYYNEQF
TRBJ2-2 TRBV29-1 SVGDRYTGELF
TRBJ1-2 TRBV20-1 GSQDRNGYT
TRBJ2-3 TRBV9 ASSVKGGPTDTQY
TRBJ2-7 TRBV7-8 ASSLATNRDQKY
TRBJ1-1 TRBV27 ASSLLTAGQGTEAF
TRBJ2-2 TRBV7-7 ASSPSPGGNGELF
TRBJ2-7 TRBV2 ASKSVRGRSYEQY
TRBJ2-2 TRBV6-1 ASSSGGTGELF
TRBJ1-1 TRBV7-2 ASSPARTGRFAEAF
TRBJ2-6 TRBV19 ASSLRDSGANVLT
TRBJ1-6 TRBV7-2 ASSLHQGAQGSPLH
TRBJ2-1 TRBV7-3 ASSLTRSSYNEQF
TRBJ2-2 TRBV7-9 ASSLFLGAGELF
TRBJ2-1 TRBV2 ASSEVRVEQF
TRBJ2-5 TRBV28 ASRTGQGAETQY
TRBJ2-2 TRBV7-9 ASSGTGTPNTGELF
TRBJ2-2 TRBV5-1 ASSLVGLRTGELF
TRBJ1-5 TRBV16 ASSQSLGRRFQPQH
TRBJ2-2 TRBV5-4 ASSLGQGATGELF
TRBJ1-5 TRBV4-3 ASSQDLAGDTGQPQH
TRBJ2-7 TRBV28 ASCGDPVYEQC
TRBJ1-5 TRBV28 ASRPDKAGQPQH
TRBJ1-3 TRBV5-4 ASSLDGTSAFSGNTIY
TRBJ1-5 TRBV7-9 ASSRDSNQPQH
TRBJ1-1 TRBV5-1 ASSLAVGGNTEAF
TRBJ1-1 TRBV12-3/TRBV12-4 ASTATGQARAF
TRBJ2-3 TRBV7-2 ASSRSGSENTQY
TRBJ2-1 TRBV5-1 ASSSDPGHSYNEQF
TRBJ1-3 TRBV10-3 AIKGLEGNTIY
TRBJ1-5 TRBV10-3 AISEHKGDSNQPQH
TRBJ1-2 TRBV30 AGTGTGIGGYT
TRBJ2-5 TRBV28 ASSSTGTSGGAQY
TRBJ1-5 TRBV7-2 ASSNQVGGQVPQH
TRBJ1-4 TRBV19 ASSMVGSGDEKLF